A selection of T cell receptor beta chains follows, all from one sample in a study of beta chain features in type 1 diabetes. Using immunoSEQ multiplex PCR, the repertoire was profiled, and TCRdb retains in-frame clones only, with some absent. The data show 250,000 to 350,000 clones, with about 15% seen just once and approximately 7% held by the top ten. Sequencing was performed on central memory CD4+ T cells from blood. The receptors originated from a man aged 25-45 years in good health. The CDR3 runs from the conserved cysteine through the conserved F or W.

J,V,CDR3
TRBJ2-3,TRBV4-1,CASSPGWASTDTQYF
TRBJ1-1,TRBV29-1,CSVNPKGSVNTEAFF
TRBJ2-3,TRBV9,CASSAAVAGRDTQYF
TRBJ1-1,TRBV7-2,CADGVPMNTEAFF
TRBJ2-3,TRBV28,CASSFNRLAGVDTQYF
TRBJ1-1,TRBV27,CASSPRGMTEAFF
TRBJ2-5,TRBV5-4,CASSFRGGQETQYF
TRBJ2-7,TRBV5-1,CASSQMDPSYEQYF
TRBJ1-3,TRBV4-3,CASSQDTGSGNTIYF
TRBJ2-7,TRBV7-6,CASSRTDGSYEQYF
TRBJ2-7,TRBV7-2,CASSRTGTPREEQYF
TRBJ1-4,TRBV28,CASSRTAINEKLFF
TRBJ1-5,TRBV6-4,CASSAEENQPQHF
TRBJ1-2,TRBV5-1,CASSLEGVLNYGYTF
TRBJ1-1,TRBV10-3,CAIKGTQNTEAFF
TRBJ2-1,TRBV7-8,CASSRGRGAINEQFF
TRBJ2-5,TRBV19,CASSISREETQYF
-,TRBV25-1,CASSEGIRTSGYEQYF
TRBJ2-1,TRBV5-4,CASSQENGGSEQFF
TRBJ1-1,TRBV13,CASRSGTMNTEAFF
TRBJ2-5,TRBV5-1,CASSLGGLRGETQYF
TRBJ1-5,TRBV6-5,CASIEQRNQPQHF
TRBJ2-5,TRBV4-3,CASSQDLGGAMKTQYF